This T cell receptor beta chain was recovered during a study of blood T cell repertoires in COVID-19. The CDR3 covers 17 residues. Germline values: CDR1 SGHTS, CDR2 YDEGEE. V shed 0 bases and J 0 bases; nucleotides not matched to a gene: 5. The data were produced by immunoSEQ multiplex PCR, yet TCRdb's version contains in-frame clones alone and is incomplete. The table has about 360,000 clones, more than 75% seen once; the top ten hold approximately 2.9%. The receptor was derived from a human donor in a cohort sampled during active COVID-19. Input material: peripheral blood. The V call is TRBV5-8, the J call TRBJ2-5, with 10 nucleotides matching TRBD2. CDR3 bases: TGTGCCAGCAGCTTGGGGCTAGCGGGAGAGTACCAAGAGACCCAGTACTTC. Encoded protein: CASSLGLAGEYQETQYF.